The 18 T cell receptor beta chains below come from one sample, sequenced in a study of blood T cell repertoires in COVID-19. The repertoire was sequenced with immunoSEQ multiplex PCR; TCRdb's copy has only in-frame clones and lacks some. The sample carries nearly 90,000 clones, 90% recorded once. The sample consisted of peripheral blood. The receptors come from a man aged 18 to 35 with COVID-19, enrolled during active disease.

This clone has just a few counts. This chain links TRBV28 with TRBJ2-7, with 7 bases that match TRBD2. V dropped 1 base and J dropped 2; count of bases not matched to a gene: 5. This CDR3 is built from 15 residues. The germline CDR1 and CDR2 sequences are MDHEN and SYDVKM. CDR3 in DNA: TGTGCCAGCAGTTTATCGGGGGGAGGGACCTACGAGCAGTACTTC. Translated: CASSLSGGGTYEQYF.

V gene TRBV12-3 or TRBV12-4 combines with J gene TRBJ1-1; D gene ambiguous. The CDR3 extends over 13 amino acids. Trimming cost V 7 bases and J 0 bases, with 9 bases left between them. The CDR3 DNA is TGTGCCAGCACTTACGGTGTGAACACTGAAGCTTTCTTT. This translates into CASTYGVNTEAFF.

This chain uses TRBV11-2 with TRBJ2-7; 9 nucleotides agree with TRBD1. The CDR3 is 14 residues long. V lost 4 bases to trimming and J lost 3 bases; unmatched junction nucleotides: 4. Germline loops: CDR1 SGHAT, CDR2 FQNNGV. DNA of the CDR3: TGTGCCAGCAGCTCCCTGGACAGGGGCTACGAGCAGTACTTC. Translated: CASSSLDRGYEQYF. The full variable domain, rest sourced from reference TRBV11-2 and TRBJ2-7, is EAGVAQSPRYKIIEKRQSVAFWCNPISGHATLYWYQQILGQGPKLLIQFQNNGVVDDSQLPKDRFSAERLKGVDSTLKIQPAKLEDSAVYLCASSSLDRGYEQYFGPGTRLTVT.

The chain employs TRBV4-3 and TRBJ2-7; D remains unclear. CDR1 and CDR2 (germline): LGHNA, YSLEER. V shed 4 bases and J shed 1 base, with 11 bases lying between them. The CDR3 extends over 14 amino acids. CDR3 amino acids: CASSPTLGSYEQYF. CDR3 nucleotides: TGCGCCAGCAGCCCTACCCTAGGATCCTACGAGCAGTACTTC.

CDR3 nucleotides: TGTGCCAGCAGATGGACAGGGCCTTTGGATGAGCAGTACTTC. Translation gives CASRWTGPLDEQYF. The chain employs TRBV5-5 and TRBJ2-7; TRBD1 matches at 8 bases. With V trimmed by 5 bases and J by 7 bases, 11 bases remained unmatched. Germline values: CDR1 SGHKS, CDR2 YYEKEE (reference sequence). This CDR3 region has 14 residues. Drawing the rest from reference TRBV5-5 and TRBJ2-7, the complete variable domain is DAGVTQSPTHLIKTRGQQVTLRCSPISGHKSVSWYQQVLGQGPQFIFQYYEKEERGRGNFPDRFSARQFPNYSSELNVNALLLGDSALYLCASRWTGPLDEQYFGPGTRLTVT.

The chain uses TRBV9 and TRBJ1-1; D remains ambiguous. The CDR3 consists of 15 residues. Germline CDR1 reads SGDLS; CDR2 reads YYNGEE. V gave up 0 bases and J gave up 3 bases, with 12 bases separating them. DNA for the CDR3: TGTGCCAGCAGCGTAGAGCGGTCGATGGACACTGAAGCTTTCTTT. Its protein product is CASSVERSMDTEAFF.

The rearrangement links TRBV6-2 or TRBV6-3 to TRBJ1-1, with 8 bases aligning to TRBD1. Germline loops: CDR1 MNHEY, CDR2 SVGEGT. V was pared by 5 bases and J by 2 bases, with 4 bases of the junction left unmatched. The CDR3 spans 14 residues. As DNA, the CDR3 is TGTGCCAGCAGTGGGGACAGGTCCAACACTGAAGCTTTCTTT. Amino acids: CASSGDRSNTEAFF.

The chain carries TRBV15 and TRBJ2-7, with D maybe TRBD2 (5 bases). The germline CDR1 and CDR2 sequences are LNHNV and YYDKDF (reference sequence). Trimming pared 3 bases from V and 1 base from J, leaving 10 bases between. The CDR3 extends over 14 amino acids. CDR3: CATSSPGLSYEQYF. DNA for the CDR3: TGTGCCACCAGCAGCCCTGGACTTTCCTACGAGCAGTACTTC.

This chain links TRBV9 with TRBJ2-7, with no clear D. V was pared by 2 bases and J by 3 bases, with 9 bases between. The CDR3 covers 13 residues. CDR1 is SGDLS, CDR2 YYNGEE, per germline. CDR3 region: CASSVGQFYEQYF. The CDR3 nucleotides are TGTGCCAGCAGCGTGGGCCAATTCTACGAGCAGTACTTC.

The CDR3 spells CATSSGNPYEQYF. Here the CDR3 DNA reads TGTGCCACCAGTAGCGGGAATCCCTACGAGCAGTACTTC. The V gene is TRBV24-1, the J gene TRBJ2-7, with TRBD2 identical over 7 bases. The junction had 3 bases not matched to a gene; V was cut back by 6 bases and J by 2 bases. This CDR3 has 13 residues. Germline CDR1 KGHDR, CDR2 SFDVKD.

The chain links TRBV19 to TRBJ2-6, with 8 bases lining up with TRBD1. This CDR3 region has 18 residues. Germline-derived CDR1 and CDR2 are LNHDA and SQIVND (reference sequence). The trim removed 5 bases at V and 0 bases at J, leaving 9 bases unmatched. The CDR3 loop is CASSSPGQAFSGANVLTF. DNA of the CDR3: TGTGCCAGTAGTTCCCCGGGACAGGCCTTCTCTGGGGCCAACGTCCTGACTTTC.

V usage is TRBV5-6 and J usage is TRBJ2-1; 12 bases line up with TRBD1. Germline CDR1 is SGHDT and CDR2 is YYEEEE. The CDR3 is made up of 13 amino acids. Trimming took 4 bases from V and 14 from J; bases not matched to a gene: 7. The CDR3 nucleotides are TGTGCCAGCAGCGGGGACAGGGGGCTCGATGAGTTCTTC. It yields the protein CASSGDRGLDEFF.

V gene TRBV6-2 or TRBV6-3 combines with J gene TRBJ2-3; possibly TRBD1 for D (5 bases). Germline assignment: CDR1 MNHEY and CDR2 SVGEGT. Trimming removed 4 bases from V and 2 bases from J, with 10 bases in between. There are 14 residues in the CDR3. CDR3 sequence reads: CASSSQEITDTQYF. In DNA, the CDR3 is TGTGCCAGCAGTTCACAGGAGATCACAGATACGCAGTATTTT.

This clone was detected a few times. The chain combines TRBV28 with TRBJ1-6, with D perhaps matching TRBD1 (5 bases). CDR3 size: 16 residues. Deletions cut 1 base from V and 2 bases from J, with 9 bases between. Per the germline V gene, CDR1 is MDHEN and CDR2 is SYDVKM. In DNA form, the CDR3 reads TGTGCCAGCAGTTTATATAGGGGAACCTATAATTCACCCCTCCACTTT. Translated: CASSLYRGTYNSPLHF. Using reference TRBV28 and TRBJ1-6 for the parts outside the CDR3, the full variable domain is DVKVTQSSRYLVKRTGEKVFLECVQDMDHENMFWYRQDPGLGLRLIYFSYDVKMKEKGDIPEGYSVSREKKERFSLILESASTNQTSMYLCASSLYRGTYNSPLHFGNGTRLTVT.

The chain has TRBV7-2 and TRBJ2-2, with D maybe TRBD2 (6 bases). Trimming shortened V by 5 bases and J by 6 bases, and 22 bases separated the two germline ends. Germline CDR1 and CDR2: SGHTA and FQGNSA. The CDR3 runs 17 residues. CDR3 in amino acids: CASSPQLAGLTSGELFF. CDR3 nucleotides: TGTGCCAGCAGCCCCCAGTTGGCGGGATTGACGTCCGGGGAGCTGTTTTTT.

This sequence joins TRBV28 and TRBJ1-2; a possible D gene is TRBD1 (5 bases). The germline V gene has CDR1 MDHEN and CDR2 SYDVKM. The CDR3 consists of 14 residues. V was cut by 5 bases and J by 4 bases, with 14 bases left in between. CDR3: CASSEHQGSYGYTF. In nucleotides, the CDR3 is TGTGCCAGCAGTGAACACCAGGGCTCCTATGGCTACACCTTC.

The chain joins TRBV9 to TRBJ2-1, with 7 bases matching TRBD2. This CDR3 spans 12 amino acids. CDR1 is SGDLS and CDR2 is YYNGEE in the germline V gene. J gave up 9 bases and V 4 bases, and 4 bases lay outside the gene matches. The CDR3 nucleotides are TGTGCCAGCAGCCAAAGCGGGGCTGAGCAGTTCTTC. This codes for CASSQSGAEQFF.

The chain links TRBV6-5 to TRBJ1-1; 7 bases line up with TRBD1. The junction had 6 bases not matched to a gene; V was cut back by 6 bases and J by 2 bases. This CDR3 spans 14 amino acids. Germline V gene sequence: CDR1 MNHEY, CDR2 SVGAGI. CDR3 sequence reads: CASSTGTVNTEAFF. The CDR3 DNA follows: TGTGCCAGCAGCACCGGGACAGTCAACACTGAAGCTTTCTTT.